The 8 T cell receptor beta chains reported below all come from one sample, sequenced in a study of T cells in Graves' hyperthyroidism and ophthalmopathy. RNA transcripts served as the template for amplifying TCR beta CDR3 regions. First-round RT-PCR with HTBI primers amplified the TCR CDR3 region. TCRdb re-analysed the multiplex PCR reads in MiXCR, keeping a single row per CDR3 protein. The profile covers about 250,000 distinct CDR3 sequences, with approximately 24% appearing a single time and roughly a third taken by the ten largest. Sequencing was performed on blood. The receptor source for this set is a woman in her thirties or forties with Graves' ophthalmopathy.

The table lists this clonotype with many counts. This chain uses TRBV27 with TRBJ2-7; 7 bases align to TRBD1. J was trimmed by 7 bases and V by 7 bases; bases with no gene match: 7. The CDR3 length is 12 residues. The germline V gene encodes CDR1 MNHEY and CDR2 SMNVEV (reference sequence). CDR3 DNA sequence: TGTGCCAGCATCATAGACAGGGTTGAGCAGTACTTC. Encoded protein: CASIIDRVEQYF.

This clonotype appeared a single time. A read error may produce the germline difference seen at one junction end. The chain employs TRBV29-1 and TRBJ2-7, with D possibly TRBD2 on 6 matching bases. Germline CDR1 SQVTM, CDR2 ANQGSEA. This CDR3 region has 12 residues. CDR3 in DNA: TGCAGCGTGAAAGGGGACTCCTACGAGCAGTCCTTC. This translates into CSVKGDSYEQSF.

In its sample, this clonotype was seen many times. This rearrangement joins TRBV20-1 to TRBJ2-5; 7 positions agree with TRBD2. Looked up from germline, CDR1 is DFQATT and CDR2 is SNEGSKA (reference sequence). This CDR3 contains 12 residues. V shed 2 bases, J shed 5 bases, and the junction held 2 bases outside the gene matches. As DNA, the CDR3 is TGCAGTGCTAGACGTAGCGGGGAGACCCAGTACTTC. Its translation: CSARRSGETQYF.

The sample holds many counts of this clonotype. V usage is TRBV12-3 or TRBV12-4 and J usage is TRBJ1-1; TRBD1 agrees at 7 bases. This CDR3 is 14 amino acids long. The V and J ends lost 4 bases and 5 bases, in that order; junction bases with no gene match: 7. The CDR3 region has the DNA TGTGCCAGCAGTTCCCGACAGGGCTGGACTGAAGCTTTCTTT. Protein sequence: CASSSRQGWTEAFF.

Turning to this clonotype: Mismatch with germline at one junction end may stem from a read error. This chain connects TRBV6-2 or TRBV6-3 to TRBJ1-5, with unresolved D. The CDR3 consists of 15 residues. Per the germline V gene, CDR1 is MNHEY and CDR2 is SVGEGT. The CDR3 nucleotides read TGTGCCAGCAGTCACAATGCGCGGATCAATCAGCCCCAGCCTTTT. As protein: CASSHNARINQPQPF.

The table lists this clonotype with many counts. In DNA, the CDR3 is TGCAGCGTTGCAGTTCAGGGCACCGGGGAGCTGTTTTTT. Amino acids: CSVAVQGTGELFF. The chain joins TRBV29-1 to TRBJ2-2; possible D gene TRBD1, 5 bases. The CDR3 contains 13 residues. V shed 4 bases and J shed 4 bases, with 10 bases lying between them. The germline V gene encodes CDR1 SQVTM and CDR2 ANQGSEA.

This clonotype showed up just a few times. This chain uses TRBV20-1 with TRBJ2-7; D may be TRBD1 (6 bases). V was clipped by 5 bases and J by 0 bases, with 11 bases between them. Germline V CDR1 and CDR2: DFQATT, SNEGSKA (reference sequence). The CDR3 is 13 amino acids. CDR3 DNA: TGCAGTGCTGGGACAATCCTCTCCTACGAGCAGTACTTC. Translation: CSAGTILSYEQYF.

This clonotype was seen ten or more times. The chain uses TRBV6-5 and TRBJ2-2; D remains unclear. V dropped 7 bases and J dropped 2 bases, with 11 bases sitting between them. CDR1 and CDR2 (germline): MNHEY, SVGAGI. There are 14 residues in the CDR3. CDR3 loop: CASTRRPNTGELFF. The CDR3 region has the DNA TGTGCCAGCACCCGCCGCCCTAACACCGGGGAGCTGTTTTTT.